This entry is about one T cell receptor beta chain. The entry originates in a study of blood T cell repertoires in COVID-19. Study in general: Collection of acute and convalescent COVID-19 samples took place in the United States, Italy and Spain. PBMCs, B-cell-depleted T cells, or T cells were the source of the cDNA or gDNA that made up the material.

Per the original methods: Reference gene primer amplification gave estimated nucleated cell counts. Sequenced by immunoSEQ multiplex PCR; TCRdb stores in-frame clones only, minus some. The V and J calls and clone size were taken over from that table, and D and trimming were inferred from the DNA. The sample lists 30,000 to 40,000 clones, approximately 86% seen once, with roughly two thirds in the top ten. Trimming left V 4 bases short and J 3 bases short, with 17 bases between. CDR3 length: 16 amino acids. Germline values: CDR1 SGHRS, CDR2 YFSETQ. This clonotype originated in a man aged 70 or older with acute or convalescent COVID-19. The chain links TRBV5-1 to TRBJ2-1; tentative D call: TRBD2 (5 bases). The source material was peripheral blood. CDR3: CASSTDPGRSYNEQFF. CDR3 sequence (DNA): TGCGCCAGCAGCACGGACCCGGGGAGAAGCTACAATGAGCAGTTCTTC.